The rows below give T cell receptor beta chains drawn from one sample of a study of T cells in Graves' hyperthyroidism and ophthalmopathy. One entry per CDR3 protein results from TCRdb running MiXCR on the multiplex PCR reads. The table includes about 270,000 distinct CDR3 sequences, 15% detected once. Sequencing was carried out using blood. The receptor set was obtained from a woman aged 50 to 60 with Graves' hyperthyroidism that later progressed to Graves' ophthalmopathy. Each CDR3 is given with its conserved first and last residue. Each record gives: clone size, D gene, V gene, J gene, CDR3 protein, CDR3 DNA. The D gene is left open where the match is weak. Some rows mark clone size as missing; the rest say once, few, many or name a class of expanded clone.

size: many; D: NA; V: TRBV20-1; J: TRBJ2-7; CDR3: CSADRGASSYEQYF; DNA: TGCAGTGCTGACCGGGGGGCTAGCTCCTACGAGCAGTACTTC
size: many; D: NA; V: TRBV7-2; J: TRBJ2-1; CDR3: CASSVGERYNEQFF; DNA: TGTGCCAGCAGCGTGGGGGAGAGATACAATGAGCAGTTCTTC
size: many; D: NA; V: TRBV20-1; J: TRBJ1-1; CDR3: CSALSGGPNTEAFF; DNA: TGCAGTGCTCTATCGGGGGGCCCGAACACTGAAGCTTTCTTT
size: many; D: TRBD1; V: TRBV18; J: TRBJ2-7; CDR3: CASSLPGQGLHEQYF; DNA: TGTGCCAGCTCACTACCGGGACAGGGGCTCCACGAGCAGTACTTC
size: many; D: TRBD1; V: TRBV2; J: TRBJ1-5; CDR3: CARGTGEAYQPQHF; DNA: TGTGCCAGAGGGACAGGGGAGGCATATCAGCCCCAGCATTTT
size: many; D: TRBD1; V: TRBV7-9; J: TRBJ2-7; CDR3: CASSPQGDEQYF; DNA: TGTGCCAGCAGCCCGCAGGGGGACGAGCAGTACTTC
size: few; D: NA; V: TRBV9; J: TRBJ1-4; CDR3: CASSVLGTGSEKLFF; DNA: TGTGCCAGCAGCGTCCTTGGGACCGGTAGTGAAAAACTGTTTTTT
size: NA; D: NA; V: TRBV11-3; J: TRBJ2-1; CDR3: CASSLGRATSFNEQFF; DNA: TGTGCCAGCAGCTTAGGCCGCGCGACTAGTTTCAATGAGCAGTTCTTC
size: NA; D: TRBD1; V: TRBV5-1; J: TRBJ2-5; CDR3: CASSLSGQGGETQYF; DNA: TGCGCCAGCAGCTTGTCGGGACAGGGGGGAGAGACCCAGTACTTC
size: many; D: TRBD2; V: TRBV20-1; J: TRBJ2-7; CDR3: CSAPHWGLAGPGTDEQYF; DNA: TGCAGTGCGCCGCATTGGGGGCTAGCGGGTCCGGGCACCGACGAGCAGTACTTC
size: NA; D: NA; V: TRBV2; J: TRBJ2-1; CDR3: CASSEGTPLLDNEQFF; DNA: TGTGCCAGCAGTGAAGGGACGCCCCTGTTGGACAATGAGCAGTTCTTC
size: few; D: TRBD1; V: TRBV19; J: TRBJ1-1; CDR3: CASSRTGSNTEAFF; DNA: TGTGCCAGTAGTAGGACAGGTTCGAACACTGAAGCTTTCTTT
size: NA; D: NA; V: TRBV19; J: TRBJ2-6; CDR3: CASSGGSSSSGANVQTF; DNA: TGTGCCAGTAGTGGAGGGAGTTCCTCCTCTGGGGCCAACGTCCAGACTTTC
size: NA; D: NA; V: TRBV11-3; J: TRBJ2-3; CDR3: CASSSTSRTDSSTDTQYF; DNA: TGTGCCAGCAGCTCAACCTCCCGGACGGATTCTAGCACAGATACGCAGTATTTT
size: many; D: TRBD1; V: TRBV6-5; J: TRBJ2-7; CDR3: CASSYGTGNYEQYF; DNA: TGTGCCAGCAGCTACGGGACAGGAAACTACGAGCAGTACTTC
size: many; D: TRBD2; V: TRBV11-2; J: TRBJ2-7; CDR3: CASSLVGTSGTYEQYF; DNA: TGTGCCAGCAGCTTAGTTGGGACTAGCGGCACGTACGAGCAGTACTTC
size: many; D: NA; V: TRBV28; J: TRBJ1-6; CDR3: CASKGVRRRDSPLHF; DNA: TGTGCCAGCAAGGGGGTGAGAAGGAGAGATTCACCCCTCCACTTT
size: many; D: TRBD2; V: TRBV11-1; J: TRBJ2-1; CDR3: CASSLPSGSVYEQFF; DNA: TGTGCCAGCAGCTTGCCTAGCGGGAGTGTGTATGAGCAGTTCTTC
size: NA; D: TRBD1; V: TRBV18; J: TRBJ2-5; CDR3: CASSPGTGDDRETQYF; DNA: TGTGCCAGCTCACCCGGGACAGGGGACGATAGAGAGACCCAGTACTTC
size: many; D: NA; V: TRBV20-1; J: TRBJ1-1; CDR3: CSASDEGAFF; DNA: TGCAGTGCCTCGGATGAGGGAGCTTTCTTT
size: NA; D: NA; V: TRBV5-1; J: TRBJ1-1; CDR3: CASSLDRRTEAFF; DNA: TGCGCCAGCAGCTTGGACAGGCGGACTGAAGCTTTCTTT
size: many; D: NA; V: TRBV6-1; J: TRBJ1-1; CDR3: CASSVTGKNTEAFF; DNA: TGTGCCAGCAGTGTGACAGGCAAGAACACTGAAGCTTTCTTT
size: many; D: NA; V: TRBV5-1; J: TRBJ1-5; CDR3: CASSFTGTDNQPQHF; DNA: TGCGCCAGCAGCTTTACCGGGACGGACAATCAGCCCCAGCATTTT
size: NA; D: TRBD2; V: TRBV20-1; J: TRBJ2-5; CDR3: CSARGRAYQETQYF; DNA: TGCAGTGCTAGGGGGAGGGCGTACCAAGAGACCCAGTACTTC
size: many; D: NA; V: TRBV11-1; J: TRBJ1-5; CDR3: CASSLSPDQPQHF; DNA: TGTGCCAGCAGCTTAAGCCCCGATCAGCCCCAGCATTTT
size: many; D: NA; V: TRBV12-3/TRBV12-4; J: TRBJ1-2; CDR3: CASSFISSEGYTF; DNA: TGTGCCAGCAGTTTTATCTCCTCGGAGGGCTACACCTTC
size: many; D: TRBD2; V: TRBV5-1; J: TRBJ2-1; CDR3: CASSLGKTSGSVDEQFF; DNA: TGCGCCAGCAGCTTGGGAAAGACTAGCGGGAGTGTGGATGAGCAGTTCTTC
size: many; D: TRBD2; V: TRBV7-8; J: TRBJ2-7; CDR3: CASSSTRLAVTYEQYF; DNA: TGTGCCAGCAGCTCAACCAGACTAGCGGTTACCTACGAGCAGTACTTC
size: many; D: NA; V: TRBV7-9; J: TRBJ2-7; CDR3: CASSRDGLYEQYF; DNA: TGTGCCAGCAGCCGCGATGGACTGTACGAGCAGTACTTC
size: many; D: TRBD2; V: TRBV6-1; J: TRBJ2-7; CDR3: CASSRAGGPYEQYF; DNA: TGTGCCAGCAGTCGGGCGGGAGGGCCATACGAGCAGTACTTC
size: many; D: TRBD1; V: TRBV7-8; J: TRBJ1-2; CDR3: CASSLDETGQAYGYTF; DNA: TGTGCCAGCAGCTTAGATGAGACAGGGCAGGCCTATGGCTACACCTTC
size: many; D: NA; V: TRBV12-3/TRBV12-4; J: TRBJ1-1; CDR3: CASSSGIEAFF; DNA: TGTGCCAGCAGTTCGGGGATTGAAGCTTTCTTT
size: many; D: NA; V: TRBV28; J: TRBJ1-5; CDR3: CASSLSPDSNQPQHF; DNA: TGTGCCAGCAGTTTATCGCCAGACTCCAATCAGCCCCAGCATTTT
size: once; D: NA; V: TRBV20-1; J: TRBJ1-1; CDR3: CSARDLGRDGTEAFF; DNA: TGCAGTGCTAGAGACCTTGGCAGGGATGGGACTGAAGCTTTCTTT
size: many; D: NA; V: TRBV5-1; J: TRBJ2-1; CDR3: CASSLNLAPNLPNEQFF; DNA: TGCGCCAGCAGCCTCAATTTAGCGCCCAACCTACCAAATGAGCAGTTCTTC
size: NA; D: TRBD2; V: TRBV30; J: TRBJ2-3; CDR3: CAWRLQVLAGGTDTQYF; DNA: TGTGCCTGGAGGCTTCAAGTCCTAGCGGGAGGCACAGATACGCAGTATTTT
size: many; D: TRBD2; V: TRBV7-2; J: TRBJ2-7; CDR3: CASSLASGRTYEQYF; DNA: TGTGCCAGCAGCTTAGCTAGCGGGCGAACCTACGAGCAGTACTTC
size: NA; D: TRBD1; V: TRBV5-1; J: TRBJ2-3; CDR3: CASSHKQGASTDTQYF; DNA: TGCGCCAGCAGCCATAAACAGGGGGCGAGCACAGATACGCAGTATTTT
size: many; D: TRBD2; V: TRBV20-1; J: TRBJ2-3; CDR3: CSAPGLGVDTQYF; DNA: TGCAGTGCCCCTGGACTAGGCGTGGATACGCAGTATTTT
size: NA; D: TRBD1; V: TRBV10-3; J: TRBJ2-1; CDR3: CAISERTGGQSSYNEQFF; DNA: TGTGCCATCAGTGAACGGACAGGGGGCCAGAGCTCCTACAATGAGCAGTTCTTC
size: many; D: TRBD2; V: TRBV11-3; J: TRBJ2-7; CDR3: CASSSTTSPGMDEQYF; DNA: TGTGCCAGCAGCTCAACGACTAGCCCGGGTATGGACGAGCAGTACTTC
size: few; D: NA; V: TRBV19; J: TRBJ1-3; CDR3: CASSSQGPRGRNTIYF; DNA: TGTGCCAGTAGTTCACAGGGTCCCCGTGGGAGAAACACCATATATTTT